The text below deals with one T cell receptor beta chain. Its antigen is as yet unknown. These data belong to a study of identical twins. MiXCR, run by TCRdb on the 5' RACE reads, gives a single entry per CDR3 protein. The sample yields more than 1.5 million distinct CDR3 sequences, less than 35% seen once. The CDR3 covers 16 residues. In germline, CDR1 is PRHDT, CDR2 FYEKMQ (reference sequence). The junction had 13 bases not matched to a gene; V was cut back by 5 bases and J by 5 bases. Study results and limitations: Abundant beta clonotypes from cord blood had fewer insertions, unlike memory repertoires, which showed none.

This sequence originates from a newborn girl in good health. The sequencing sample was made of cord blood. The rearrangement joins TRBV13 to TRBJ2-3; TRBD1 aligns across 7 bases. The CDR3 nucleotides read TGTGCCAGCAGCCCTCCGGGACAGTCAATCCGAGATACGCAGTATTTT. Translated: CASSPPGQSIRDTQYF.